This T cell receptor beta chain was sequenced during a study of Ad26.COV2.S vaccination and SARS-CoV-2 variants. With regard to this clone: The antigen is not known.

This CDR3 region has 14 residues. The repertoire was sequenced with immunoSEQ multiplex PCR; TCRdb's copy has only in-frame clones and lacks some. This sample has tens of thousands of clones, with approximately 83% found just once. Whole-study findings and limits: Responses of T cells in total may have been underestimated by the TCR breadth and depth analyses. A substantial breadth of spike-specific CD8+ and CD4+ T cell responses after vaccination has been reported.

The clonotype comes from a human donor who had recovered from COVID-19. This chain joins TRBV21-1 and TRBJ2-1. TRBV21-1 is deemed a pseudogene. The sample in question was peripheral blood, obtained after recovery from COVID-19. The CDR3 nucleotides read TGTGCCAGCAGCGCCTGGGGGTTCTACAATGAGCAGTTCTTC. This encodes CASSAWGFYNEQFF.